The TCR beta chain under discussion was sequenced for a study of response to subunit inactivated influenza vaccine. Germline loops: CDR1 SGHTA, CDR2 FQGNSA. This CDR3 is built from 16 residues. The V gene lost 1 base and the J gene lost 0 bases, with 10 bases spanning the gap. On this clonotype itself: The antigen remains unidentified.

Points from the study as a whole: There was a suggestion from the authors that each seasonal influenza vaccination recruits few new T cells.

Via MiXCR, TCRdb re-called the RT-PCR reads, giving one row per CDR3 protein. The table lists about 500,000 distinct CDR3 sequences, 16% of them singletons. This receptor was obtained from a man between 45 and 75 years old who received an inactivated influenza vaccine. V gene TRBV7-2 combines with J gene TRBJ2-1; D gene unclear. The specimen was CD4+ T cells sorted from PBMCs, collected 23 to 25 months after vaccination. The CDR3, as DNA: TGTGCCAGCAGCTTAGGTGTCAGCCTCTCCTACAATGAGCAGTTCTTC. Encoded protein: CASSLGVSLSYNEQFF. The entire variable domain, with the rest obtained from reference TRBV7-2 and TRBJ2-1, is as follows: GAGVSQSPSNKVTEKGKDVELRCDPISGHTALYWYRQSLGQGLEFLIYFQGNSAPDKSGLPSDRFSAERTGGSVSTLTIQRTQQEDSAVYLCASSLGVSLSYNEQFFGPGTRLTVL.